Each of the 25 T cell receptor beta chains below was sequenced from the same sample in a study of blood T cell repertoires in COVID-19 (dated by TCRdb to the early 2020s). Libraries were built with the immunoSEQ multiplex PCR assay. TCRdb carries this immuneACCESS record with in-frame sequences only. Its versions omit some clonotypes, under half of them owing to an unresolved V gene in the studies checked, with the rest unexplained. Present in this sample are 100,000 to 150,000 clones, more than 75% of which were seen just once. The top ten constitute approximately 8% of the sample. The sample consisted of peripheral blood. Every receptor here comes from a man aged 50 to 60 with acute or convalescent COVID-19.

This sequence joins TRBV30 and TRBJ1-4; D is unclear. The CDR3 covers 14 residues. The V and J ends lost 0 bases and 4 bases respectively, with 9 bases between them. Per the germline V gene, CDR1 is GTSNPN and CDR2 is SVGIG (reference sequence). CDR3 DNA sequence: TGTGCCTGGAGTGTCAAAGGAGTTAATGAAAAACTGTTTTTT. Amino acid sequence: CAWSVKGVNEKLFF.

V gene TRBV5-1 combines with J gene TRBJ1-3; no reliable D call. V was trimmed by 0 bases and J by 2 bases, leaving 6 bases between them. The length of the CDR3 is 14 residues. Germline V gene data show CDR1 as SGHRS and CDR2 as YFSETQ. CDR3 nucleotides: TGCGCCAGCAGCTTGGGCGGGACTGGAAACACCATATATTTT. As protein: CASSLGGTGNTIYF.

The gene calls are TRBV4-1 and TRBJ1-2; 9 nucleotides match TRBD1. Germline V gives CDR1 MGHRA, CDR2 YSYEKL. Germline trimming cut 0 bases from V and 4 bases from J; bases unmatched to any gene: 12. The CDR3 spans 18 residues. This chain's CDR3 is CASSQDMIIRTGAYGYTF. The CDR3 DNA is TGCGCCAGCAGCCAAGATATGATTATTCGGACAGGGGCCTATGGCTACACCTTC.

The chain couples TRBV3-1 (or the pseudogene TRBV3-2) to TRBJ1-2, with TRBD1 as a possible D gene (5 bases). The germline CDR1 and CDR2 sequences are LGHDT and YNNKEL (reference sequence). The CDR3 runs 16 residues. Trimming pared 4 bases from V and 7 bases from J, leaving 22 bases between. In DNA form, the CDR3 reads TGTGCCAGCAGCCCCCGGTCTGGGCAGGGTTTCTTTGGCTACACCTTC. Its protein is CASSPRSGQGFFGYTF.

The chain combines TRBV4-1 with TRBJ2-2, with 8 positions matching TRBD1. Germline CDR1 reads MGHRA; CDR2 reads YSYEKL. Losses at the gene ends were 0 bases for V and 7 bases for J; bases not matched to a gene: 7. The CDR3 is 16 amino acids. The CDR3 region has the DNA TGCGCCAGCAGCCAAGAAACGACAGGGGCAGGCGGGGAGCTGTTTTTT. This translates into CASSQETTGAGGELFF.

The rearrangement uses TRBV7-7 and TRBJ1-5, with D tentatively TRBD1 (6 bases). The CDR3 contains 17 residues. V gave up 1 base and J gave up 4 bases, with 17 bases separating them. Germline CDR1 is SSHAT and CDR2 is FNYEAQ (reference sequence). The CDR3 protein is CASSLGDCRGPNQPQHF. Here the CDR3 DNA reads TGTGCCAGCAGCTTAGGAGATTGCAGGGGCCCTAATCAGCCCCAGCATTTT. Full variable domain (outside the CDR3, taken from reference TRBV7-7 and TRBJ1-5): GAGVSQSPRYKVTKRGQDVTLRCDPISSHATLYWYQQALGQGPEFLTYFNYEAQPDKSGLPSDRFSAERPEGSISTLTIQRTEQRDSAMYRCASSLGDCRGPNQPQHFGDGTRLSIL.

The chain carries TRBV6-1 and TRBJ2-7; D gene ambiguous. The length of the CDR3 is 12 residues. Per the germline V gene, CDR1 is MNHNS and CDR2 is SASEGT. Deletions cut 3 bases from V and 2 bases from J, with 5 bases between. CDR3 region: CASSESPYEQYF. CDR3 nucleotides: TGTGCCAGCAGTGAGAGCCCCTACGAGCAGTACTTC.

The chain couples TRBV5-1 to TRBJ1-4; D call uncertain. CDR1 and CDR2 from the germline V gene are SGHRS and YFSETQ. V lost 5 bases and J lost 0, with 11 bases in between. There are 15 residues in the CDR3. CDR3 nucleotides: TGCGCCAGCAGAACGGGAATGGCAACTAATGAAAAACTGTTTTTT. This codes for CASRTGMATNEKLFF.

This clone was seen only once. CDR3 protein: CASSLNGGAYNSPLHF. The CDR3 nucleotides read TGTGCCAGCAGTTTAAATGGGGGGGCCTATAATTCACCCCTCCACTTT. The rearrangement uses TRBV27 and TRBJ1-6, with TRBD1 as a possible D gene (5 bases). Between the trimmed V and J ends, which lost 2 bases and 2 bases, there was a span of 10 bases. Germline loops: CDR1 MNHEY, CDR2 SMNVEV (reference sequence). There are 16 residues in the CDR3.

The chain recombines TRBV5-1 with TRBJ2-3, with 7 bases that match TRBD2. The CDR3 is made up of 15 amino acids. The junction had 14 bases not matched to a gene; V was cut back by 6 bases and J by 7 bases. Germline-derived CDR1 and CDR2 are SGHRS and YFSETQ. CDR3 coding DNA: TGCGCCAGCACTCCCACCGGGGGAGGGCCCTATACGCAGTATTTT. It yields the protein CASTPTGGGPYTQYF.

This clone was picked up a small number of times. The chain has TRBV29-1 and TRBJ2-7; 8 bases match TRBD1. There are 14 residues in the CDR3. V lost 4 bases to trimming and J lost 5 bases; unmatched junction nucleotides: 10. Germline CDR1 reads SQVTM; CDR2 reads ANQGSEA. CDR3 DNA sequence: TGCAGCGTTGCCCCAGGGGGCTTGTTTGACGAGCAGTACTTC. Translated, it gives CSVAPGGLFDEQYF.

This rearrangement joins TRBV14 to TRBJ2-7; 9 nucleotides line up with TRBD2. V dropped 5 bases and J dropped 2; count of bases not matched to a gene: 10. The CDR3 is 16 residues long. Germline CDR1 reads SGHDN; CDR2 reads FVKESK. This CDR3 reads CASSEFRTSETYEQYF. Here the CDR3 DNA reads TGTGCCAGCAGCGAATTTAGGACTAGCGAAACCTACGAGCAGTACTTC.

V and J are TRBV5-1 and TRBJ2-7, with TRBD2 matching 10 bases. In germline, CDR1 is SGHRS, CDR2 YFSETQ. The CDR3 contains 14 residues. V lost 0 bases to trimming and J lost 9 bases; unmatched junction nucleotides: 6. The CDR3 spells CASSLGAGGPWQYF. CDR3 coding DNA: TGCGCCAGCAGCTTGGGAGCGGGAGGGCCATGGCAGTACTTC.

Notes on this clone: A read error may produce the germline difference seen at one junction end. The chain joins TRBV7-9 to TRBJ2-1; 10 bases map to TRBD2. Looked up from germline, CDR1 is SEHNR and CDR2 is FQNEAQ (reference sequence). CDR3 length equals 16 residues. The CDR3, as DNA: TGTGCCAGCAGCTTAGGGGCTAGCGGGAGCTACGATGAGCAGTTCTTC. It specifies CASSLGASGSYDEQFF.

The V and J genes are TRBV11-3 and TRBJ2-1; 8 bases are shared with TRBD2. Germline CDR1 reads SGHNT; CDR2 reads YENEEA. The CDR3 runs to 15 residues. Unmatched junction bases numbered 9, after V lost 5 bases and J lost 6 bases. CDR3 coding DNA: TGTGCCAGCAGCACGGGGGGGAGCCCGGGCAATGAGCAGTTCTTC. This sequence encodes CASSTGGSPGNEQFF.

This clone was seen just once. Here the CDR3 DNA reads TGTGCCAGCAGCCAGGACAGGGTCCAAGAGACCCAGTACTTC. Translation: CASSQDRVQETQYF. The chain links TRBV7-2 to TRBJ2-5; TRBD1 matches 8 bases. Looked up from germline, CDR1 is SGHTA and CDR2 is FQGNSA. CDR3 length equals 14 residues. V lost 5 bases, J lost 1 base, and 3 bases stayed unmatched.

This clone was seen only a few times. This rearrangement joins TRBV23-1 to TRBJ2-7, with TRBD2 matching over 8 bases. TRBV23-1 is flagged as an ORF with uncertain function. J was trimmed by 3 bases and V by 3 bases; bases with no gene match: 4. The CDR3 has 14 amino acids. In DNA form, the CDR3 reads TGCGCCAGCAGTCACCCGGGAGGGGACTACGAGCAGTACTTC. Its protein is CASSHPGGDYEQYF.

The V gene is TRBV4-3, the J gene TRBJ2-1, with 9 bases that match TRBD2. The CDR3 runs 16 residues. The V gene end was trimmed by 5 bases and the J gene end by 0 bases; junction bases not matched to a gene: 5. Germline V CDR1 and CDR2: LGHNA, YSLEER. For the CDR3, the DNA is TGCGCCAGCAGCTACTATAGCGGGAGCTCCTACAATGAGCAGTTCTTC. Its protein product is CASSYYSGSSYNEQFF.

This clone was seen only once. The chain uses TRBV5-1 and TRBJ2-7; TRBD2 agrees at 10 bases. V dropped 3 bases and J dropped 3; count of bases not matched to a gene: 6. The CDR3 extends over 15 amino acids. Germline V gene lookup returns CDR1 SGHRS and CDR2 YFSETQ. CDR3 coding DNA: TGCGCCAGCAGCTGGCTAGCGGGAGCCAACTACGAGCAGTACTTC. Amino acid sequence: CASSWLAGANYEQYF.

This rearrangement joins TRBV6-2 or TRBV6-3 to TRBJ2-1, with 10 bases lining up with TRBD2. The CDR3 length is 18 residues. V was clipped by 6 bases and J by 7 bases; unmatched bases: 18. Germline-derived CDR1 and CDR2 are MNHEY and SVGEGT. The CDR3 protein is CASSLPILSGRLGNEQFF. The CDR3 nucleotides are TGTGCCAGCAGCCTACCCATCCTTAGCGGGAGGCTAGGAAATGAGCAGTTCTTC.

There are a few counts of this clone. The V and J genes are TRBV18 and TRBJ2-2; 7 bases line up with TRBD1. V dropped 4 bases and J dropped 5; count of bases not matched to a gene: 1. The CDR3 is made up of 13 amino acids. Germline V gives CDR1 KGHSH, CDR2 LQKENI. Written as DNA, the CDR3 is TGTGCCAGCTCACAGACAGGGACCGGGGAGCTGTTTTTT. It is translated as CASSQTGTGELFF. The variable domain in full, with the rest retrieved from reference TRBV18 and TRBJ2-2, is NAGVMQNPRHLVRRRGQEARLRCSPMKGHSHVYWYRQLPEEGLKFMVYLQKENIIDESGMPKERFSAEFPKEGPSILRIQQVVRGDSAAYFCASSQTGTGELFFGEGSRLTVL.

The chain links TRBV12-3 or TRBV12-4 to TRBJ1-6; unclear D gene. V lost 6 bases and J 18 bases, leaving 18 bases between the germline ends. CDR3 length equals 12 residues. The CDR3 sequence: CASSPGSESPHF. The CDR3 region has the DNA TGTGCCAGCAGCCCCGGGAGTGAGAGTCCCCACTTT.

The chain employs TRBV7-2 and TRBJ2-7; D is ambiguous. The V end was cut by 7 bases, the J end by 2 bases, with 12 bases between. CDR1 SGHTA and CDR2 FQGNSA come from the germline V gene. This CDR3 has 13 residues. Here the CDR3 DNA reads TGTGCCAGCACCCTAAAGCCCCCCTACGAGCAGTACTTC. Amino acid sequence: CASTLKPPYEQYF.

The chain combines TRBV24-1 with TRBJ2-7; TRBD1 aligns across 7 bases. This CDR3 is built from 13 residues. The J segment lost 2 bases and the V segment lost 9 bases, leaving 6 bases of the junction unmatched. Germline V gene data show CDR1 as KGHDR and CDR2 as SFDVKD. CDR3: CATQKGAAYEQYF. The CDR3 region has the DNA TGTGCCACCCAAAAGGGGGCGGCCTACGAGCAGTACTTC.

V usage is TRBV9 and J usage is TRBJ1-4; D is possibly TRBD1 (5 bases). There are 15 residues in the CDR3. CDR1 and CDR2 (germline): SGDLS, YYNGEE. V was shortened by 0 bases and J by 12 bases, with 18 bases between the two germline ends. CDR3 coding DNA: TGTGCCAGCAGCGTAGCTCCGGGGGGATTTAGGGAACTGTTTTTT. Protein product: CASSVAPGGFRELFF.